A selection of T cell receptor beta chains follows, all from one sample in a study of T cell responses to AZD1222 COVID-19 vaccine. Libraries were prepared by immunoSEQ multiplex PCR; TCRdb keeps only in-frame clonotypes and omits some of them. The sample carries around 180,000 clones, around 93% recorded once. The specimen comprised peripheral blood, sampled on day 0 of AZD1222 vaccination. The receptor source for this set is an adult in good health. Both conserved end residues are part of each CDR3. The D gene is left open where the match is weak. Size tells how often a clone was seen (once, few, many) or the class of an expanded clone, and some rows leave it out.

clone_size d_call j_call v_call cdr3_aa cdr3_nt
. TRBD1 TRBJ1-5 TRBV4-1 CASSPLQGAQPQHF TGCGCCAGCAGCCCTTTACAGGGGGCTCAGCCCCAGCATTTT
. . TRBJ1-2 TRBV10-3 CAISEELFTNYGYTF TGTGCCATCAGTGAGGAACTTTTTACTAACTATGGCTACACCTTC
. TRBD2 TRBJ2-3 TRBV7-3 CASSLRGLAGVRDTQYF TGTGCCAGCAGCCTCAGGGGACTAGCGGGAGTACGAGATACGCAGTATTTT
. . TRBJ2-3 TRBV10-3 CAISESGREADTQYF TGTGCCATCAGTGAGTCGGGCAGGGAAGCAGATACGCAGTATTTT
. . TRBJ2-5 TRBV29-1 CSVQGPQQETQYF TGCAGCGTTCAAGGGCCCCAACAAGAGACCCAGTACTTC
. . TRBJ2-7 TRBV5-1 CASSKGASNEQYF TGCGCCAGCAGCAAAGGCGCGTCTAACGAGCAGTACTTC
once . TRBJ1-5 TRBV20-1 CSASLDNPGRSKPQHF TGCAGTGCTAGTCTGGACAATCCTGGAAGGTCAAAGCCCCAGCATTTT
. . TRBJ1-1 TRBV28 CASDGANTEAFF TGTGCCAGCGACGGGGCGAACACTGAAGCTTTCTTT
. TRBD1 TRBJ1-1 TRBV5-4 CASSPSRDRATEAFF TGTGCCAGCAGCCCCTCCCGGGACAGGGCCACTGAAGCTTTCTTT
. . TRBJ2-7 TRBV24-1 CATSDSGTSYEQYF TGTGCCACCAGTGATTCAGGGACTTCCTACGAGCAGTACTTC
. . TRBJ2-3 TRBV7-9 CASSSTLVGGFVADTQYF TGTGCCAGCAGCTCCACCCTGGTCGGTGGGTTTGTTGCAGATACGCAGTATTTT
. TRBD1 TRBJ1-6 TRBV18 CASSGTGIYSPLHF TGTGCCAGCTCAGGGACAGGGATTTATTCACCCCTCCACTTT
. TRBD2 TRBJ2-1 TRBV24-1 CATRRGRTSEDEQFF TGTGCCACCAGGCGAGGTAGGACTAGTGAGGATGAGCAGTTCTTC
. . TRBJ2-7 TRBV30 CAWSPGTYEQYF TGTGCCTGGAGTCCCGGGACCTACGAGCAGTACTTC
. TRBD2 TRBJ2-1 TRBV7-6 CASSLGWVAGANEQFF TGTGCCAGCAGCTTAGGATGGGTAGCGGGAGCAAATGAGCAGTTCTTC
. . TRBJ2-2 TRBV7-9 CASRPQGSGTGELFF TGTGCCAGCAGACCACAGGGAAGTGGCACCGGGGAGCTGTTTTTT
. . TRBJ1-2 TRBV30 CAWSVTRGTLNYGYTF TGTGCCTGGAGTGTCACACGTGGGACACTTAACTATGGCTACACCTTC